Reported below is one T cell receptor beta chain. The data belong to a study of T cells in tuberculosis. Trimming took off 7 bases at V and 2 bases at J, with 11 bases between the two ends. The germline V gene has CDR1 SQVTM and CDR2 ANQGSEA. The CDR3 has 12 amino acids. Only in-frame clones appear in the TCRdb table, and some are missing; sequencing was by immunoSEQ multiplex PCR. The sample records tens of thousands of clones, 90% to 95% being singletons. Each donor contributed roughly 100,000 T cells on average, unsorted. The sequenced material came from PBMCs. The chain joins TRBV29-1 to TRBJ1-2; tentatively, D is TRBD1 (5 bases). This clonotype was sampled from a donor under 30 with latent tuberculosis or without tuberculosis infection. The CDR3 spells CSAGGVNYGYTF. The CDR3 DNA reads as TGCAGCGCTGGGGGGGTCAACTATGGCTACACCTTC.